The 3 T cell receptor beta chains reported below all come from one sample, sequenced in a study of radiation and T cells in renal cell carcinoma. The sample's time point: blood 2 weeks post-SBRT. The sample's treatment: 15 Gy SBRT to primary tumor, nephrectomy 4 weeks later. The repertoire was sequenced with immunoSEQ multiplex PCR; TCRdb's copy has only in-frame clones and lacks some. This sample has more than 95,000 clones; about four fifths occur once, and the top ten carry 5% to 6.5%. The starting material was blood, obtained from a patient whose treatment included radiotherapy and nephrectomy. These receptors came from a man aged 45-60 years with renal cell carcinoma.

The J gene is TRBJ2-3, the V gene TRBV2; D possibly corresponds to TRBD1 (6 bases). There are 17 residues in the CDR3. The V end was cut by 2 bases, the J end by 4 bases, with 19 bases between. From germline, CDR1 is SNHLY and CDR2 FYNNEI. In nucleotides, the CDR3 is TGTGCCAGCAGTGAATCCGGGGCGGCTGGGGGCCCAGATACGCAGTATTTT. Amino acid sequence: CASSESGAAGGPDTQYF.

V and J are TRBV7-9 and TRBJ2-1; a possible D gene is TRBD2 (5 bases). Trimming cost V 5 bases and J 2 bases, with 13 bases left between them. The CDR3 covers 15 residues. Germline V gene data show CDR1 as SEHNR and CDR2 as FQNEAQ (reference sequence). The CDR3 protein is CASSPVGEPYNEQFF. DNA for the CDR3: TGTGCCAGCAGCCCCGTTGGGGAGCCCTACAATGAGCAGTTCTTC. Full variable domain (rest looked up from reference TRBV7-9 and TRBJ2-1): DTGVSQNPRHKITKRGQNVTFRCDPISEHNRLYWYRQTLGQGPEFLTYFQNEAQLEKSRLLSDRFSAERPKGSFSTLEIQRTEQGDSAMYLCASSPVGEPYNEQFFGPGTRLTVL.

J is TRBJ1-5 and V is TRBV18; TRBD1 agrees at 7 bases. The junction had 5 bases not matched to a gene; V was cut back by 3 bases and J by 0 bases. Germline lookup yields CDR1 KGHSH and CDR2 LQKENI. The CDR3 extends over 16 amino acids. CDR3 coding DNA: TGTGCCAGCTCACCTTACAGGGGCGATAGCAATCAGCCCCAGCATTTT. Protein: CASSPYRGDSNQPQHF.